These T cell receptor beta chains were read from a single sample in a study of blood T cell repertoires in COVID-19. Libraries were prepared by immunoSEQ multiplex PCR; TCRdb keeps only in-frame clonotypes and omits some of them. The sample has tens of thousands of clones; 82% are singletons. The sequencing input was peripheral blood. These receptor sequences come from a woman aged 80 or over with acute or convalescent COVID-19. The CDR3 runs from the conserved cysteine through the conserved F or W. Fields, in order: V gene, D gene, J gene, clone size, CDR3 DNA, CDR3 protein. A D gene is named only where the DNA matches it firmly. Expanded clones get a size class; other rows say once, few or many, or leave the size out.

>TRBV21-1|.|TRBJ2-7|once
TGTGCCAGCAGCAATACCGGACAGTCTATTAGCTCCTACGAGCAGTACTTC
CASSNTGQSISSYEQYF
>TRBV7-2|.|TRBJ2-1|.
TGTGCCAGCAGCCAGGGACTTACCCGGTACAATGAGCAGTTCTTC
CASSQGLTRYNEQFF
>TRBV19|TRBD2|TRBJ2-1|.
TGTGCCAGTAGTATATCGCCACTAGCGGGAGGGCGGGGTGAGCAGTTCTTC
CASSISPLAGGRGEQFF
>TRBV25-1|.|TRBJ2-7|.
TGTGCCAGCGGAGGGACCAATTATCTCTCCTACGAGCAGTACTTC
CASGGTNYLSYEQYF
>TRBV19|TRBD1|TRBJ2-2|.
TGTGCCAGTAGTATAGTAGGGGGTCGGGGACAGGTGAACACCGGGGAGCTGTTTTTT
CASSIVGGRGQVNTGELFF
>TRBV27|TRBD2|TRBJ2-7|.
TGTGCCAGCAGCTCTGGACTAGCGGGAGTGACCGAGCAGTACTTC
CASSSGLAGVTEQYF
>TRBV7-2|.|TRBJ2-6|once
TGTGCCAGCAGCTTGGTGGGGGGAGGGGCCAACGTCCTGACTTTC
CASSLVGGGANVLTF
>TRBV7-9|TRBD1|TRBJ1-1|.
TGTGCCAGCAGCCCCTCGGGACAGGGGGCCACTGAAGCTTTCTTT
CASSPSGQGATEAFF
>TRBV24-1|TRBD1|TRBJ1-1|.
TGTGCCATCGGGACAGGGATGAACACTGAAGCTTTCTTT
CAIGTGMNTEAFF
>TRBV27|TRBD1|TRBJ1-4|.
TGTGCCAGCAGGGTAGGGGGCGGTGAAAAACTGTTTTTT
CASRVGGGEKLFF
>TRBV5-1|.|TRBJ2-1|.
TGCGCCAGCAGCTTCCCTGAAGGAGGGTTACACAATGAGCAGTTCTTC
CASSFPEGGLHNEQFF
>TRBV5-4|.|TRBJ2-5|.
TGTGCCAGCAGCTTGCCTGGCGGGGGCGCGGTGGGGACCCAGTACTTC
CASSLPGGGAVGTQYF
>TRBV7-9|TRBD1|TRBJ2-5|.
TGTGCCAGCAGCCGGGGACAGGGTGGGACCCAGTACTTC
CASSRGQGGTQYF
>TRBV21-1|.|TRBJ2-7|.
TGTGCCAGCAGCCCCGGGGAGCCCGGGTGCGAGCAGTACTTC
CASSPGEPGCEQYF
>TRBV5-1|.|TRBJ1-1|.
TGCGCCAGCAGGCCAGTCGGGGACACTGAAGCTTTCTTT
CASRPVGDTEAFF
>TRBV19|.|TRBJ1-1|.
TGTGCCAGTACTCGCAGGGCTTTTGGGGACACTGAAGCTTTCTTT
CASTRRAFGDTEAFF
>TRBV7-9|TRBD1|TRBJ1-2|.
TGTGCCAGCAGCGCAGTGGACAGGGGGTTAACAGGCTACACCTTC
CASSAVDRGLTGYTF
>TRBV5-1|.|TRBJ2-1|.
TGCGCCAGCAGCTTGGTGGCAGGGTATAGCAATGAGCAGTTCTTC
CASSLVAGYSNEQFF
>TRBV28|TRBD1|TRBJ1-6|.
TGTGCCAGCAGAGGGACAGGACATTTAAGCCTCCACTTT
CASRGTGHLSLHF
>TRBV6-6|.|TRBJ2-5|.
TGTGCCAGCAGTTACTCCCCGGGACAAGTGCAAGAGACCCAGTACTTC
CASSYSPGQVQETQYF
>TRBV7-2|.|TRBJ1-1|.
TGTGCCAGCAGCTTAGCGGGGCAGGGGATGGCTTTCTTT
CASSLAGQGMAFF
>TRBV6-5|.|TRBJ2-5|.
TGTGCCAGCAGTTACCCCCATGCTGGGCCCCCAGGGGACCAGTACTTC
CASSYPHAGPPGDQYF
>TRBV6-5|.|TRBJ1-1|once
TGTGCCAGCAGTTACTCTTGGGGGGTAGGGACTGAAGCTTTCTTT
CASSYSWGVGTEAFF
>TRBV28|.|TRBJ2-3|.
TGTGCCAGCAGCGCTAAAAATACGCAGTATTTT
CASSAKNTQYF
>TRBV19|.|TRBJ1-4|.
TGTGCCAGTAGTTCATTAGTAGGACTTAGGGATGAAAAACTGTTTTTT
CASSSLVGLRDEKLFF
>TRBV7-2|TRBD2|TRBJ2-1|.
TGTGCCAGCAGCCATGATGGGGGACTAGCCAATGAGCAGTTCTTC
CASSHDGGLANEQFF
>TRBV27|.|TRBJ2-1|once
TGTGCCAGCAGTCCCGACGGGTCATCCTACAATGAGCAGTTCTTC
CASSPDGSSYNEQFF
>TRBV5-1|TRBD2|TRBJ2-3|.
TGCGCCAGCAGGCTGGCCGGCGGGAGGGCCGGCACAGATACGCAGTATTTT
CASRLAGGRAGTDTQYF
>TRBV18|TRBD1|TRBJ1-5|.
TGTGCCAGCTCAGCGGGGACAGGGGGAGGTCAGCCCCAGCATTTT
CASSAGTGGGQPQHF
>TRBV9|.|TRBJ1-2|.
TGTGCCAGCAGCGTAACGGGGTCGAATGGCTACACCTTC
CASSVTGSNGYTF
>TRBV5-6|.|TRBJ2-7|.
TGTGCCAGCATCCCGGACAGTGACTCCTACGAGCAGTACTTC
CASIPDSDSYEQYF
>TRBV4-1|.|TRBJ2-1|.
TGCGCCAGCAGCCAACGGACAGAGAGCCGATACAATGAGCAGTTCTTC
CASSQRTESRYNEQFF
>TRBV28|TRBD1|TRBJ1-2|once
TGTGCCAGCAGTCTGGGACAGGGGTTAGGCTATGGCTACACCTTC
CASSLGQGLGYGYTF
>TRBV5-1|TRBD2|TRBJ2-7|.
TGCGCCAGCAGCTCCGGACTAGACAACGAGCAGTACTTC
CASSSGLDNEQYF
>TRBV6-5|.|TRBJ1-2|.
TGTGCCAGCTCTTTTAGCGGGGGGCGAGGCTACACCTTC
CASSFSGGRGYTF
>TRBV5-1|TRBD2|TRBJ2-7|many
TGCGCCAGCAGCCCTAAAGGGACTCCTAGCGGGGCATCCTACGAGCAGTACTTC
CASSPKGTPSGASYEQYF
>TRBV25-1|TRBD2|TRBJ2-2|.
TGTGCCAGCAGAGACAACCGACTAGCGGGGCCCGGGGAGCTGTTTTTT
CASRDNRLAGPGELFF
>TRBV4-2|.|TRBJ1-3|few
TGTGCCAGCAGCCAAGATCGAGCAGGGATCTACGGAAACACCATATATTTT
CASSQDRAGIYGNTIYF
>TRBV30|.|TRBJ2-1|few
TGTGCCTGGAGTGTACTGCGGCGGCGGGAAAGCTCCTACAATGAGCAGTTCTTC
CAWSVLRRRESSYNEQFF
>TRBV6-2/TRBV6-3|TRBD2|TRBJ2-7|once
TGTGCCAGCAGTTACGTTAGGACTAGCGTCGGACCGGAGCAGTACTTC
CASSYVRTSVGPEQYF
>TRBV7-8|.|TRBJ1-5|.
TGTGCCAGCAGCTTAGCGCAGGGAGGACACAATCAGCCCCAGCATTTT
CASSLAQGGHNQPQHF
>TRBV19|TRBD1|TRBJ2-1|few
TGTGCCAGTACCACACAGGGGGAGGACAATGAGCAGTTCTTC
CASTTQGEDNEQFF
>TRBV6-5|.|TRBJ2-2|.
TGTGCCAGCAGTTACGGGGCCTCGAACACCGGGGAGCTGTTTTTT
CASSYGASNTGELFF